Following are 26 T cell receptor beta chains from one sample sequenced in a study of T-cell reconstitution after alpha-beta-depleted transplantation in children. TCRbeta library construction was performed incorporating unique molecular identifiers. TCRdb re-called the PCR reads with MiXCR, one entry per CDR3 protein. This sample has 25,000 to 35,000 distinct CDR3 sequences, with around 7% found just once. Study conclusions and caveats: Several hundred expanded graft clones reportedly supplied alpha-beta T cells about two months after transplant.

The antigens these receptors bind are not known. Specimen: peripheral blood, collected 60 days after TCRalphabeta/CD19-depleted stem cell transplant. Receptor source: a child in the first two years of life who had a stem cell transplant for acute myeloid leukemia, so the T cells may come from the graft donor.

At least ten counts were recorded for this clonotype. A junction end diverges from the germline sequence, so it may reflect a read error. The rearrangement joins TRBV12-3 or TRBV12-4 to TRBJ2-1, with a tentative D call TRBD2 (5 bases). The CDR3 covers 12 residues. CDR3 in amino acids: CASSRDYHEQFF. For the CDR3, the DNA is TGTGCCAGCAGCCGTGACTACCATGAGCAGTTCTTC.

This clonotype was seen at least ten times. V and J are TRBV28 and TRBJ2-7; 7 bases are a match to TRBD1. Germline CDR1 MDHEN, CDR2 SYDVKM. The CDR3 extends over 14 amino acids. V gave up 7 bases and J gave up 2 bases; unmatched junction bases: 8. The CDR3: CASTPGQLTYEQYF. CDR3 DNA sequence: TGTGCCAGCACTCCGGGACAGTTAACCTACGAGCAGTACTTC.

The table lists this clonotype with many counts. The chain couples TRBV4-3 to TRBJ2-1; D uncertain. From germline, CDR1 is LGHNA and CDR2 YSLEER. Trimming stripped 0 bases from V and 0 bases from J, with 12 bases between. CDR3 length equals 17 residues. CDR3: CASSQDTLSSSYNEQFF. CDR3 nucleotide sequence: TGCGCCAGCAGCCAAGATACGCTATCAAGCTCCTACAATGAGCAGTTCTTC.

In this sample, this clonotype turned up many times. This chain links TRBV5-1 with TRBJ2-3; D is unresolved. The CDR3 is 15 residues long. Germline CDR1 and CDR2: SGHRS and YFSETQ. The V gene lost 3 bases and the J gene lost 0 bases, with 11 bases spanning the gap. CDR3 DNA sequence: TGCGCCAGCAGCTCTCGCGTGAGAAGCACAGATACGCAGTATTTT. Protein: CASSSRVRSTDTQYF.

This clonotype has a handful of counts. V and J are TRBV10-2 and TRBJ2-2; TRBD2 is a possible D gene (5 bases). Germline values: CDR1 WSHSY, CDR2 SAAADI. Trimming pared 2 bases from V and 2 bases from J, leaving 9 bases between. CDR3 length equals 15 residues. The CDR3 DNA reads TGCGCCAGCAGTGAGAGGACTTTTAACACCGGGGAGCTGTTTTTT. This gives the protein CASSERTFNTGELFF.

In this sample, this clonotype turned up many times. The chain carries TRBV6-4 and TRBJ2-3; D may be TRBD1 or TRBD2 (6 bases each). The CDR3 consists of 14 residues. Germline V gene sequence: CDR1 MRHNA, CDR2 SNTAGT. V gave up 6 bases and J gave up 4 bases, with 14 bases separating them. The CDR3: CASSPEGGPDTQYF. In nucleotides, the CDR3 is TGTGCCAGCAGCCCAGAGGGGGGCCCAGATACGCAGTATTTT.

This clonotype was observed at least ten times. The chain carries TRBV7-2 and TRBJ2-5; no clear D gene. V lost 2 bases, J lost 3 bases, and 7 bases lay in between. The CDR3 loop spans 13 amino acids. Germline CDR1 and CDR2: SGHTA and FQGNSA. The CDR3: CASSLRAEETQYF. The CDR3 coding sequence is TGTGCCAGCAGCTTAAGGGCAGAAGAGACCCAGTACTTC.

This clonotype has at least ten counts. The CDR3 DNA follows: TGTGCCAGCAGTTACGTAGGGGGGCGAGATGGCTACACCTTC. Its translation: CASSYVGGRDGYTF. The chain couples TRBV6-5 to TRBJ1-2; tentative D call: TRBD1 (6 bases). Trimming stripped 2 bases from V and 6 bases from J, with 13 bases between. Germline values: CDR1 MNHEY, CDR2 SVGAGI. This CDR3 comprises 14 residues.

This clonotype occurred many times. This sequence joins TRBV20-1 and TRBJ1-5, with TRBD1 matching over 8 bases. V gave up 7 bases and J gave up 2 bases; unmatched junction bases: 7. There are 14 residues in the CDR3. Germline assignment: CDR1 DFQATT and CDR2 SNEGSKA (reference sequence). This CDR3 is CSVRPGQGNQPQHF. CDR3 sequence (DNA): TGCAGTGTTCGACCGGGACAGGGCAATCAGCCCCAGCATTTT.

This clonotype was observed many times. The rearrangement links TRBV5-8 to TRBJ2-3, with 7 bases aligning to TRBD1. CDR3 length: 14 amino acids. After removal of 0 bases from V and 5 bases from J, the junction contained 3 bases not matched to a gene. CDR1 is SGHTS, CDR2 YDEGEE, per germline. The DNA for the CDR3 is TGTGCCAGCAGCTTGGGACAGGGAAGAGATACGCAGTATTTT. Its protein product is CASSLGQGRDTQYF. Drawing the rest from reference TRBV5-8 and TRBJ2-3, the complete variable domain is EAGVTQSPTHLIKTRGQQATLRCSPISGHTSVYWYQQALGLGLQFLLWYDEGEERNRGNFPPRFSGRQFPNYSSELNVNALELEDSALYLCASSLGQGRDTQYFGPGTRLTVL.

As for this clonotype: This may be a read error: a much more frequent sequence differs by one nucleotide. The rearrangement joins TRBV5-1 to TRBJ2-5; 7 positions agree with TRBD2. CDR1 and CDR2 from the germline V gene are SGHRS and YFSETQ. The CDR3 is made up of 15 amino acids. The CDR3 coding sequence is TGCGCCAGCAGCCTCTTTCGGAGGGAGGGAGAGACCCAGCACTTC. It encodes CASSLFRREGETQHF.

This clonotype was picked up many times. The chain couples TRBV7-2 to TRBJ2-3; TRBD1 might be the D (5 bases). CDR3 length equals 13 residues. Trimming removed 2 bases at V and 6 bases at J, with 9 bases between. The V gene's germline CDR1 is SGHTA and CDR2 FQGNSA. Here the CDR3 reads CASSLRGGDTQYF. As DNA, the CDR3 is TGTGCCAGCAGCTTAAGGGGTGGGGATACGCAGTATTTT.

J is TRBJ1-3 and V is TRBV12-3 or TRBV12-4; D is undetermined. Trimming shortened V by 6 bases and J by 3 bases, and 12 bases separated the two germline ends. The CDR3 covers 14 residues. The CDR3 region has the DNA TGTGCCAGCAGGGCCACAGAGATTGGAAACACCATATATTTT. This gives the protein CASRATEIGNTIYF.

This clonotype has at least ten counts. The V call is TRBV4-3, the J call TRBJ2-7; 9 positions agree with TRBD1. This CDR3 has 16 residues. With 3 bases clipped from V and 0 bases from J, the junction kept 6 bases outside the gene matches. Germline V gene sequence: CDR1 LGHNA, CDR2 YSLEER. Written as DNA, the CDR3 is TGCGCCAGCAGCCAGGGACAGGGCACTCTCTCCTACGAGCAGTACTTC. It is translated as CASSQGQGTLSYEQYF.

There are many counts of this clonotype. The V gene is TRBV7-2, the J gene TRBJ1-2; tentatively, D is TRBD1 (6 bases). The CDR3 runs to 15 residues. From germline, CDR1 is SGHTA and CDR2 FQGNSA. The germline V and J ends were trimmed by 3 bases and 6 bases, with 17 bases remaining between them. The CDR3 nucleotides are TGTGCCAGCAGCTTGGGGGGAGGGGGAAAGGATGGCTACACCTTC. Translation: CASSLGGGGKDGYTF.

The V call is TRBV29-1, the J call TRBJ2-2, with a possible D match to TRBD2 (6 bases). The CDR3 is made up of 15 amino acids. With 6 bases removed from V and 2 bases from J, the gap between germline ends came to 16 bases. Germline lookup yields CDR1 SQVTM and CDR2 ANQGSEA. CDR3 loop: CSVAVGGINTGELFF. DNA of the CDR3: TGCAGCGTGGCCGTCGGCGGGATTAACACCGGGGAGCTGTTTTTT.

The chain joins TRBV15 to TRBJ2-7; D ambiguous. With 1 base removed from V and 4 bases from J, the gap between germline ends came to 14 bases. The CDR3 runs 15 residues. CDR1 LNHNV and CDR2 YYDKDF come from the germline V gene (reference sequence). The CDR3: CATSRVGGSLYEQYF. DNA for the CDR3: TGTGCCACCAGCAGAGTAGGTGGCAGTTTGTACGAGCAGTACTTC.

This clonotype appeared many times. The chain uses TRBV24-1 and TRBJ2-1; 9 nucleotides line up with TRBD1. With V trimmed by 2 bases and J by 7 bases, 14 bases remained unmatched. CDR3 length equals 18 residues. Germline V gene data show CDR1 as KGHDR and CDR2 as SFDVKD. CDR3 region: CATSDSRDRASGLNEQFF. The CDR3 DNA follows: TGTGCCACCAGTGATTCGAGGGACAGGGCATCGGGTTTGAATGAGCAGTTCTTC.

This clonotype was seen ten or more times. This chain joins TRBV6-5 and TRBJ1-1; D uncertain. Trimming stripped 2 bases from V and 0 bases from J, with 7 bases between. CDR1 is MNHEY and CDR2 is SVGAGI in the germline V gene. The CDR3 consists of 14 residues. DNA of the CDR3: TGTGCCAGCAGTTACCGAGGTATGAACACTGAAGCTTTCTTT. Protein: CASSYRGMNTEAFF.

This clonotype was found many times. This chain connects TRBV19 to TRBJ2-4, with 7 bases matching TRBD1. Trimming removed 5 bases from V and 7 bases from J; junction bases left unmatched: 14. Germline V CDR1 and CDR2: LNHDA, SQIVND (reference sequence). The CDR3 contains 16 residues. DNA of the CDR3: TGTGCCAGTAGTGCTAGTTGGGGGACAGCAGGGAACATTCAGTACTTC. Translated: CASSASWGTAGNIQYF.

At least ten counts were recorded for this clonotype. The chain combines TRBV10-2 with TRBJ2-2; unclear D gene. The CDR3 has 14 residues. CDR1 and CDR2 from the germline V gene are WSHSY and SAAADI. V lost 0 bases, J lost 5 bases, and 7 bases lay in between. CDR3 nucleotide sequence: TGCGCCAGCAGTGAGTCAAGAAATACCGGGGAGCTGTTTTTT. This sequence encodes CASSESRNTGELFF.

This clonotype was recorded many times. The chain employs TRBV9 and TRBJ2-1; 11 nucleotides match TRBD2. Trimming removed 4 bases from V and 6 bases from J; junction bases left unmatched: 6. Germline CDR1 reads SGDLS; CDR2 reads YYNGEE. CDR3 size: 15 residues. This CDR3 is CASSTSGTSGNEQFF. The DNA of the CDR3 is TGTGCCAGCAGCACGTCCGGGACTAGCGGCAATGAGCAGTTCTTC.

This clonotype was recorded many times. The DNA of the CDR3 is TGTGCCAGCAGTTACTCCAGGGGGCGCGGGGAGACCCAGTACTTC. It encodes CASSYSRGRGETQYF. The rearrangement uses TRBV6-5 and TRBJ2-5, with 8 bases matching TRBD1. The germline V gene encodes CDR1 MNHEY and CDR2 SVGAGI. This CDR3 is 15 amino acids long. The ends lost 0 bases at V and 5 bases at J; junction bases unmatched: 5.

This clonotype was observed many times. The chain employs TRBV5-6 and TRBJ2-1, with D maybe TRBD1 (5 bases). V was cut by 0 bases and J by 4 bases, with 8 bases left in between. The CDR3 covers 14 residues. CDR1 is SGHDT, CDR2 YYEEEE, per germline. CDR3 sequence reads: CASSLARAYNEQFF. Written as DNA, the CDR3 is TGTGCCAGCAGCTTGGCCAGGGCATACAATGAGCAGTTCTTC.

This clonotype was picked up many times. The chain carries TRBV30 and TRBJ2-7; D possibly corresponds to TRBD1 (6 bases). Germline CDR1 reads GTSNPN; CDR2 reads SVGIG (reference sequence). V lost 2 bases and J lost 9, with 11 bases in between. The CDR3 spans 11 residues. CDR3 sequence (DNA): TGTGCCTGGAGTCAGACAGGTCGGCAGTACTTC. This encodes CAWSQTGRQYF.

This clonotype was recorded at least ten times. The genes are TRBV9 and TRBJ2-1, with 7 bases identical to TRBD1. This CDR3 contains 15 residues. Germline CDR1 reads SGDLS; CDR2 reads YYNGEE. V shed 4 bases and J 0 bases; nucleotides not matched to a gene: 4. The CDR3 region has the DNA TGTGCCAGCAGCACGGGACAGAGCTCCTACAATGAGCAGTTCTTC. This translates into CASSTGQSSYNEQFF.